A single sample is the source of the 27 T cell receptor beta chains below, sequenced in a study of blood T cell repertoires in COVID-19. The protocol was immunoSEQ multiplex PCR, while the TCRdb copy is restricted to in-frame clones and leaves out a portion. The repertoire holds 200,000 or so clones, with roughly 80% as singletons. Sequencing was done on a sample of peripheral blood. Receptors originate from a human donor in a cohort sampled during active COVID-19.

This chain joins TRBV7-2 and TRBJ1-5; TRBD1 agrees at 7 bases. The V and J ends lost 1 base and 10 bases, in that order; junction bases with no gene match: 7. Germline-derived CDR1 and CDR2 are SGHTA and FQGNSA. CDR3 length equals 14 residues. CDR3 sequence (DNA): TGTGCCAGCAGCTTAGAGGGACAGTTCGTACCCCAGCATTTT. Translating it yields CASSLEGQFVPQHF.

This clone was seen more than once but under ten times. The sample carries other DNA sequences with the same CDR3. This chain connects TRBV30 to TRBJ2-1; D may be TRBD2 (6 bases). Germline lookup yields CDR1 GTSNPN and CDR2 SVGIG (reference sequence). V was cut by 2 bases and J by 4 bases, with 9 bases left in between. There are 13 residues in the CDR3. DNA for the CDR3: TGTGCCTGGAGTCAGGACTATTACAATGAGCAGTTCTTC. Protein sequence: CAWSQDYYNEQFF.

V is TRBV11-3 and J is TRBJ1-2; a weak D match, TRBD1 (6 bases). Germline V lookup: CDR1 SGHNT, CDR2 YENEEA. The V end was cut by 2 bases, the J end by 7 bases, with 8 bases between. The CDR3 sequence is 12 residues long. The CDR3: CASSLRGCGYTF. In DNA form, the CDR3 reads TGTGCCAGCAGCTTAAGGGGGTGTGGCTACACCTTC.

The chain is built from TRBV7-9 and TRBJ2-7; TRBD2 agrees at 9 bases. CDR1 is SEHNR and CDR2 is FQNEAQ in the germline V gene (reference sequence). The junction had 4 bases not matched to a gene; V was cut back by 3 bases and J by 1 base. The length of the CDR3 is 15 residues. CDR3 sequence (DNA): TGTGCCAGCAGCTTTACTAGCGGGCTTTCCTACGAGCAGTACTTC. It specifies CASSFTSGLSYEQYF.

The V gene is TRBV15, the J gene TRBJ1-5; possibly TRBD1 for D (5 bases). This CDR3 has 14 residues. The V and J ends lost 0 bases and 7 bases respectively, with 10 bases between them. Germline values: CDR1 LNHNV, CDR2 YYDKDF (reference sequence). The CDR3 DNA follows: TGTGCCACCAGCAGAGATCGGGGGATCCAGCCCCAGCATTTT. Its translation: CATSRDRGIQPQHF.

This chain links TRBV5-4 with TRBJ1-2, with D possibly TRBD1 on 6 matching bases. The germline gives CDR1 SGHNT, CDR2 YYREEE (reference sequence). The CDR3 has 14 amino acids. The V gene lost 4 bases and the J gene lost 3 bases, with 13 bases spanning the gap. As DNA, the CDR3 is TGTGCCAGCAGCCCCAGTGGGACACACTATGGCTACACCTTC. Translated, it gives CASSPSGTHYGYTF.

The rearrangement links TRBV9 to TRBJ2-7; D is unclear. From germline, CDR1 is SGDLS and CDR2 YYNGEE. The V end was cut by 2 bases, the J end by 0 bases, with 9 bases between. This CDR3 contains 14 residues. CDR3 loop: CASSVYGSSYEQYF. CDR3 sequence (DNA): TGTGCCAGCAGCGTCTACGGTAGCTCCTACGAGCAGTACTTC.

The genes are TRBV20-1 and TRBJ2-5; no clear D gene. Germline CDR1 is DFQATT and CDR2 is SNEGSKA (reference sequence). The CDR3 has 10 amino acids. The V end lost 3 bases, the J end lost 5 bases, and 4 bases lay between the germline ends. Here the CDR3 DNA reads TGCAGTGCTAGGTCGGAGACCCAGTACTTC. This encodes CSARSETQYF.

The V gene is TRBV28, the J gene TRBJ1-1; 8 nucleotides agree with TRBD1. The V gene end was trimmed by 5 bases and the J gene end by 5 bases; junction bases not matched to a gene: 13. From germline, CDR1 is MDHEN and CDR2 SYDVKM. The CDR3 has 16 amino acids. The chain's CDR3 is CASSPPRRQGRTEAFF. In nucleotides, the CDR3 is TGTGCCAGCAGTCCTCCCCGCCGACAGGGGAGGACTGAAGCTTTCTTT. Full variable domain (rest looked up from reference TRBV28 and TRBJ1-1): DVKVTQSSRYLVKRTGEKVFLECVQDMDHENMFWYRQDPGLGLRLIYFSYDVKMKEKGDIPEGYSVSREKKERFSLILESASTNQTSMYLCASSPPRRQGRTEAFFGQGTRLTVV.

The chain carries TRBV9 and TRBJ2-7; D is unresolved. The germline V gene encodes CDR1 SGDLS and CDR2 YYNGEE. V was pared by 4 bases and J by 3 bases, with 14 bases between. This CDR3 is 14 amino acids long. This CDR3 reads CASSPDGLDYEQYF. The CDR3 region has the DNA TGTGCCAGCAGCCCAGATGGGCTCGACTACGAGCAGTACTTC.

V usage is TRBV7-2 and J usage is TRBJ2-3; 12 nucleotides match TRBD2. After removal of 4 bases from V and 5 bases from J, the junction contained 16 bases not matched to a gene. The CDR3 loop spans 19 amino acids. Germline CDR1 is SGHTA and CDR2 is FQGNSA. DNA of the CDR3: TGTGCCAGCAGCTGGGGGGGTGGAGGTACTAGCGGGAGGAAAGATACGCAGTATTTT. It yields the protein CASSWGGGGTSGRKDTQYF.

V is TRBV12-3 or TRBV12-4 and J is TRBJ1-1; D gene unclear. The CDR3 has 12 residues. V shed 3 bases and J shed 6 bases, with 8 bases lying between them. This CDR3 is CASSFHGAEAFF. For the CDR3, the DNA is TGTGCCAGCAGTTTTCATGGAGCTGAAGCTTTCTTT.

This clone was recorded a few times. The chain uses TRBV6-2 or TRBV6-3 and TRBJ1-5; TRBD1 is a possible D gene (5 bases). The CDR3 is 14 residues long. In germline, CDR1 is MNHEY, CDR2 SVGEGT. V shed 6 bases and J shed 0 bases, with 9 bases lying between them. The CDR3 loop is CASSDSNSNQPQHF. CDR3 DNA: TGTGCCAGCAGCGACAGTAATAGCAATCAGCCCCAGCATTTT.

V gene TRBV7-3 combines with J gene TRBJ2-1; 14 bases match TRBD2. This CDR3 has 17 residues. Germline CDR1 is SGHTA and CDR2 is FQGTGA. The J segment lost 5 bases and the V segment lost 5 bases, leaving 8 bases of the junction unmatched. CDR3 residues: CASSTLGTSGRHNEQFF. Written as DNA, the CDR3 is TGTGCCAGCAGCACCTTGGGGACTAGCGGGAGACACAATGAGCAGTTCTTC.

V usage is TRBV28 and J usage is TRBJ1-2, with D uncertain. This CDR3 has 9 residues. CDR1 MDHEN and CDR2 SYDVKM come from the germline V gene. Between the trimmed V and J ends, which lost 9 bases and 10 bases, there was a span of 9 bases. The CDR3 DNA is TGTGCCAGTAGTGAGCCCTACACCTTC. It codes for CASSEPYTF.

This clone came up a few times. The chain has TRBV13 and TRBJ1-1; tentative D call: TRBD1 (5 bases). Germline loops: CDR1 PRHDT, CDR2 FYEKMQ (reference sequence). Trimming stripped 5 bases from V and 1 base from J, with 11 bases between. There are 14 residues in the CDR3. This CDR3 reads CASSPREGNTEAFF. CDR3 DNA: TGTGCCAGCAGCCCCAGGGAGGGGAACACTGAAGCTTTCTTT.

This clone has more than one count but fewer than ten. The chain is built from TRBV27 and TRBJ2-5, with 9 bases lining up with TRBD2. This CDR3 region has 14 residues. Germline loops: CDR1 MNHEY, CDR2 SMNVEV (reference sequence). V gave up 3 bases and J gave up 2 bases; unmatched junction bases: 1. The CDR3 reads CASSLTSGQETQYF. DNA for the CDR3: TGTGCCAGCAGTTTGACTAGCGGTCAAGAGACCCAGTACTTC.

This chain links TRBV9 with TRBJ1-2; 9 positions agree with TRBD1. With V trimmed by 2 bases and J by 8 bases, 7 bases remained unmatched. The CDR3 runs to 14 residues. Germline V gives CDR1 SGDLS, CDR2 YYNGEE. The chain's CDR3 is CASSVQQGQGGYTF. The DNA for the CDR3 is TGTGCCAGCAGCGTTCAGCAGGGACAGGGAGGCTACACCTTC.

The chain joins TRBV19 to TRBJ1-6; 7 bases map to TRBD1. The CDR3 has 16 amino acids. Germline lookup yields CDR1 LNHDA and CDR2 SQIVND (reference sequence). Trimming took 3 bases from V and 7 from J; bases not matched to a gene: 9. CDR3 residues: CASSIKSGTDNSPLHF. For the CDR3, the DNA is TGTGCCAGTAGTATTAAATCTGGGACAGACAATTCACCCCTCCACTTT.

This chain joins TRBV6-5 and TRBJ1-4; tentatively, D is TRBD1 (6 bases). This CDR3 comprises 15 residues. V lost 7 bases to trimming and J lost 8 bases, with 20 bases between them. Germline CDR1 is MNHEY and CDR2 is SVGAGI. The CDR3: CASTLGGARGEKLFF. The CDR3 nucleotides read TGTGCCAGCACTCTAGGGGGGGCCCGGGGCGAAAAACTGTTTTTT.

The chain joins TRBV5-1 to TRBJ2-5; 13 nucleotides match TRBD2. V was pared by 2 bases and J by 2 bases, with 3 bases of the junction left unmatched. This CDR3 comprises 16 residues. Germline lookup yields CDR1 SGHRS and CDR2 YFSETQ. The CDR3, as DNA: TGCGCCAGCAGCTTACCGGGACTAGCGGGACAAGAGACCCAGTACTTC. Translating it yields CASSLPGLAGQETQYF.

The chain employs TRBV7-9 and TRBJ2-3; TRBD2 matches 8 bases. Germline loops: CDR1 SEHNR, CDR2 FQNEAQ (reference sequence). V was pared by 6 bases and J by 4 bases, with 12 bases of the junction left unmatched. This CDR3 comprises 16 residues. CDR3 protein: CASRAGSGEFPDTQYF. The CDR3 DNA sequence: TGTGCCAGCAGGGCTGGTAGCGGGGAGTTCCCAGATACGCAGTATTTT.

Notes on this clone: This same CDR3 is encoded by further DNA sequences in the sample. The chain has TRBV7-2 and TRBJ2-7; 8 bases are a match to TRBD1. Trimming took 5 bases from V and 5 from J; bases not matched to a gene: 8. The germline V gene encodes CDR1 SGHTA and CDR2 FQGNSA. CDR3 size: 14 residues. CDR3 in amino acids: CASSPDRGRHEQYF. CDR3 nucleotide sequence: TGTGCCAGCAGCCCCGACAGGGGAAGGCACGAGCAGTACTTC.

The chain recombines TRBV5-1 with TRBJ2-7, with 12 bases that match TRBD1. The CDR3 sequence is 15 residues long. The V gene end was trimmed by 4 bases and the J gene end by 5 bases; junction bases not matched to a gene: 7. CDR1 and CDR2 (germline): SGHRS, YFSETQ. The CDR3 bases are TGCGCCAGCAGCAGAGGTGGGACAGGGGGCCACGAGCAGTACTTC. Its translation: CASSRGGTGGHEQYF.

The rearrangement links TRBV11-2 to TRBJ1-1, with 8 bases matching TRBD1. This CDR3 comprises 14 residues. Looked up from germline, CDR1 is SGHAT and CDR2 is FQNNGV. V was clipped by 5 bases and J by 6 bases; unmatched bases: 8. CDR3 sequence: CASSGQGKVSEAFF. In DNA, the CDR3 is TGTGCCAGCAGCGGACAGGGTAAGGTGTCTGAAGCTTTCTTT.

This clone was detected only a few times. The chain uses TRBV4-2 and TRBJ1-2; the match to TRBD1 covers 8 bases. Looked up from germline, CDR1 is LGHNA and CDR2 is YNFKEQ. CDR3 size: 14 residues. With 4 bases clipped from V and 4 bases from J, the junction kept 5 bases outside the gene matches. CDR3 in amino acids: CASSPGQGSYGYTF. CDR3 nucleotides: TGTGCCAGCAGCCCTGGACAGGGCTCCTATGGCTACACCTTC.

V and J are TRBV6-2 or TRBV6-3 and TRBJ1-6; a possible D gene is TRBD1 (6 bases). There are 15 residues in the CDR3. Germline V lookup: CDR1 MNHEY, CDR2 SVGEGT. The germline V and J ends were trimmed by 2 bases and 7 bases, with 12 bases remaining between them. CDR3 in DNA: TGTGCCAGCAGTTACCTCGACAGGAGGAATTCACCCCTCCACTTT. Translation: CASSYLDRRNSPLHF.